This TCR beta chain was recorded in a study of shared clonotypes between healthy human individuals. TCRdb keeps only in-frame clones here, not all; method: immunoSEQ multiplex PCR. The sample contains about 2 million clones, approximately 95% of which appear only once. Naive-designated CD8 cells lacked CD45RO, were positively enriched for CCR7, and omitted terminally differentiated effector memory CD45RA+ cells. This TCR came from a man between 18 and 35 years old in good health. Sequences were obtained from naive CD8+ T cells sorted from blood.

Here the CDR3 DNA reads TGTGCCAGCAGTTCGACAGGGGGCATGAACACTGAAGCTTTCTTT. It encodes CASSSTGGMNTEAFF. This chain connects TRBV6-6 to TRBJ1-1; 10 bases are a match to TRBD1. The CDR3 has 15 amino acids. Germline lookup yields CDR1 MNHNY and CDR2 SVGAGI (reference sequence). V dropped 4 bases and J dropped 0; count of bases not matched to a gene: 2.